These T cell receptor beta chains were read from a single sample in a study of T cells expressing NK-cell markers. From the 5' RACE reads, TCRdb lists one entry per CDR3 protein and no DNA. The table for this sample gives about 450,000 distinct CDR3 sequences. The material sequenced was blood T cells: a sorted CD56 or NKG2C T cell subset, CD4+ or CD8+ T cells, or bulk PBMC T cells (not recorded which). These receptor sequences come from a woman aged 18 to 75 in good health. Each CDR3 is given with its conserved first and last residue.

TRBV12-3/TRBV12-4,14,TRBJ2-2,CASSLDLTSRELFF
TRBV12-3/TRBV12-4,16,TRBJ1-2,CASSSALRKTGGGYTF
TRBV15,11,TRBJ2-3,CATSRADTQYF
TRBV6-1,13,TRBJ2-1,CASSQGGVNEQFF
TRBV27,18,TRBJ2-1,CASSLSLRRRGGGNEQFF
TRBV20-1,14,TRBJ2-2,CSAQTGSVNGELFF
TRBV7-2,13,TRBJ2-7,CASSDPSGRGTYF
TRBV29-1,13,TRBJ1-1,CSVAWRKNTEAFF
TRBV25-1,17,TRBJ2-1,CASSHNTRRQGYNEQFF
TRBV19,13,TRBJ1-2,CASSIEAAYGYTF
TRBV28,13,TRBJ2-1,CASSPGREMKQFF
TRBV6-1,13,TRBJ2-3,CASRLPGADTQYF
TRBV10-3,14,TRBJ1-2,CATHPSGQEDGYTF
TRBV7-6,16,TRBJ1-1,CASSRGIGKMNTEAFF
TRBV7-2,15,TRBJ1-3,CASSLLQGARNTIYF
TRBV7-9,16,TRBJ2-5,CASSPVPGQEQETQYF
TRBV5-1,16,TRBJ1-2,CASSLEVIGGGDGYTF
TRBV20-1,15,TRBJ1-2,CSARAQGRPNYGYTF
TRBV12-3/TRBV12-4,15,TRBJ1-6,CASSSGTGVWSPLHF
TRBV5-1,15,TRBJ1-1,CASSGKTGVSTEAFF
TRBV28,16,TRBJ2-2,CASSTPGQGFGGELFF
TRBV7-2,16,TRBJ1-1,CASSVFPGQGVTEAFF
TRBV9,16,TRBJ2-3,CASSVDSGTTTDTQYF
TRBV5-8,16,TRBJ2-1,CASSLKGRVSYNEQFF
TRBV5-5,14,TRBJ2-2,CASSLPGSTGELFF
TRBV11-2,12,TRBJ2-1,CASRRGGNEQFF
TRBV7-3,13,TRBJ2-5,CASSFVAGKTQYF
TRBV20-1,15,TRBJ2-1,CSARGRLGGGPEQFF
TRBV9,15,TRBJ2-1,CASSPWSGGTGEQFF
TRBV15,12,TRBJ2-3,CATSRDQSSQYF
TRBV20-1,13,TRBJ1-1,CSAKGTPNTEAFF
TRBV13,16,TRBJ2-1,CASSPLGTSAPNEQFF
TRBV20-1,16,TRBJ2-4,CSASRGSGGVENIQYF
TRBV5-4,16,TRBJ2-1,CASSFGSSGPYNEQFF
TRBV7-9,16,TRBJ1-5,CASSLGGFTGNQPQHF
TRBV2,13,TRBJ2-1,CASRRQGNNEQFF
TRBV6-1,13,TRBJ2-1,CASRGQGTNEQFF
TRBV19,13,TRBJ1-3,CASTLVSGNTIYF
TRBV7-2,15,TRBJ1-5,CASSLNWDTNQPQHF
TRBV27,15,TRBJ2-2,CASSYRTDNTGELFF
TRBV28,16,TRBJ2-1,CASNASGRRSYNEQFF
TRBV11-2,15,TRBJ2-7,CASSFRVSGSYEQYF
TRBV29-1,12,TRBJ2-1,CSVRTEYNEQFF
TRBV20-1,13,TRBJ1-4,CSAAQSTNEKLFF
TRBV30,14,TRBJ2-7,CAWRRASGSYEQYF
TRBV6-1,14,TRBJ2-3,CASSRQAGSDTQYF
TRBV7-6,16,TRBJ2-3,CASSLAGTSPTDTQYF
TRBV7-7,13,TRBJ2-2,CASSATGAGELFF
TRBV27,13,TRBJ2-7,CASSLGSGLEQYF
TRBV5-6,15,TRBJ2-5,CASSEEGTSRETQYF
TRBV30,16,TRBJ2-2,CAWSGGDRGDTGELFF
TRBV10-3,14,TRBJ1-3,CAISPDSSGNTIYF
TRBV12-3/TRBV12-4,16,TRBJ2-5,CASSFQVVREGETQYF
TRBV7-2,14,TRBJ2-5,CASSLGSPPETQYF
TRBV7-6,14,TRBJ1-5,CASSLVAEDQPQHF
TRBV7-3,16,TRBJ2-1,CASSPTLAPVYNEQFF
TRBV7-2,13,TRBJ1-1,CASSLVRQGIGFF
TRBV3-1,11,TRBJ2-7,CASSQLDEQYF
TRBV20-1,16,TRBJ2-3,CSARVLAGGLTDTQYF